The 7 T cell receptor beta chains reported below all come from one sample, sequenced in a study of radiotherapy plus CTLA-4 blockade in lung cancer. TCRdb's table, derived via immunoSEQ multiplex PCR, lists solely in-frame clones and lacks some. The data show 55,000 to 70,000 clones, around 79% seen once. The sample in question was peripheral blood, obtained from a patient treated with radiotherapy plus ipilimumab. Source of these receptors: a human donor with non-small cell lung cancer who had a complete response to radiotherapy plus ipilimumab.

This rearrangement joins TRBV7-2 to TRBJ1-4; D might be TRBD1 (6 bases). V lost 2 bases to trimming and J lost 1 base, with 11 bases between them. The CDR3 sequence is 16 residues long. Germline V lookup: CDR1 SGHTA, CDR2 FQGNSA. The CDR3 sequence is CASSLRTTGTNEKLFF. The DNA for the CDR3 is TGTGCCAGCAGCTTAAGGACGACAGGAACTAATGAAAAACTGTTTTTT.

In DNA, the CDR3 is TGTGCCAGCATAGACCGTCTAGACCAAGAGACCCAGTACTTC. Translation: CASIDRLDQETQYF. V is TRBV2 and J is TRBJ2-5; D uncertain. Germline V gene sequence: CDR1 SNHLY, CDR2 FYNNEI. The CDR3 sequence is 14 residues long. Trimming left V 7 bases short and J 0 bases short, with 12 bases between. Full variable domain (remainder filled in from reference TRBV2 and TRBJ2-5): EPEVTQTPSHQVTQMGQEVILRCVPISNHLYFYWYRQILGQKVEFLVSFYNNEISEKSEIFDDQFSVERPDGSNFTLKIRSTKLEDSAMYFCASIDRLDQETQYFGPGTRLLVL.

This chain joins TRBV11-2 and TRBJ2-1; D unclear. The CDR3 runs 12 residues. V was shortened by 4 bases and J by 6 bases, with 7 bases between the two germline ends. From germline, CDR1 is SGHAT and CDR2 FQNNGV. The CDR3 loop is CASSSRSNEQFF. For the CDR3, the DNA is TGTGCCAGCAGCTCCCGGTCCAATGAGCAGTTCTTC.

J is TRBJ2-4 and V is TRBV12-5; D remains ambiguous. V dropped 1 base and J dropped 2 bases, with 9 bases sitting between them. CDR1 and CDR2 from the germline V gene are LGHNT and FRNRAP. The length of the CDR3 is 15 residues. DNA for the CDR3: TGTGCTAGTGGTTTGGGGAGAAGTTCCAAAAACATTCAGTACTTC. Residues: CASGLGRSSKNIQYF.

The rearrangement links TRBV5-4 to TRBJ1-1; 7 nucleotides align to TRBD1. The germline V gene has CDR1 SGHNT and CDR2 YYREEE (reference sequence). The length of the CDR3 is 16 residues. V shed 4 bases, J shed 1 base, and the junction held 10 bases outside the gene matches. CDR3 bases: TGTGCCAGCAGCCAAGATGCCCGACAGGGGAACACTGAAGCTTTCTTT. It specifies CASSQDARQGNTEAFF. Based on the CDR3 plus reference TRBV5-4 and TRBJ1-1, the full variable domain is ETGVTQSPTHLIKTRGQQVTLRCSSQSGHNTVSWYQQALGQGPQFIFQYYREEENGRGNFPPRFSGLQFPNYSSELNVNALELDDSALYLCASSQDARQGNTEAFFGQGTRLTVV.

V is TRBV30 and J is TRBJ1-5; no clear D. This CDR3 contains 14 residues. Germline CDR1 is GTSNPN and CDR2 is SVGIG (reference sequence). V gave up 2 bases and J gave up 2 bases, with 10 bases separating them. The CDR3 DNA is TGTGCCTGGAGTAGAATGATAGGCAATCAGCCCCAGCATTTT. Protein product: CAWSRMIGNQPQHF. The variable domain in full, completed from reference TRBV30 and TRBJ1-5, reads SQTIHQWPATLVQPVGSPLSLECTVEGTSNPNLYWYRQAAGRGLQLLFYSVGIGQISSEVPQNLSASRPQDRQFILSSKKLLLSDSGFYLCAWSRMIGNQPQHFGDGTRLSIL.

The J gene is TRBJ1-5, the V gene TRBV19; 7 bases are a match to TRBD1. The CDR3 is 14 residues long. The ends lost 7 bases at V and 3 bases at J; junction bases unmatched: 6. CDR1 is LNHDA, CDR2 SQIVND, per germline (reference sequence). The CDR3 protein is CASKPGQFNQPQHF. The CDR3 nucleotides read TGTGCCAGTAAACCGGGACAGTTCAATCAGCCCCAGCATTTT.